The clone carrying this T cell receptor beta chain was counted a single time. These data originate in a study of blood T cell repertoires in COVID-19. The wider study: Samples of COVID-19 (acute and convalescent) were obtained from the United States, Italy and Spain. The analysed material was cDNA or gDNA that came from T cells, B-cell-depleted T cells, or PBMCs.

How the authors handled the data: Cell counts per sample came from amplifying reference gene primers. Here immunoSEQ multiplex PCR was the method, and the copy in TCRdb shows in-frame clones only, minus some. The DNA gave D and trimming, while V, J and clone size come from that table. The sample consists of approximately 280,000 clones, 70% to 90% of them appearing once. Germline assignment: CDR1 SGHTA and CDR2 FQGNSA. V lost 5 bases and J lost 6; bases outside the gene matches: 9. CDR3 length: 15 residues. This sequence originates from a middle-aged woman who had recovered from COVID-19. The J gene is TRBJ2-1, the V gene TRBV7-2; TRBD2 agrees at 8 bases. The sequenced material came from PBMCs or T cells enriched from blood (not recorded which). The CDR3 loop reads CASSKTGLGRNEQFF. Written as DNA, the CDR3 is TGTGCCAGCAGCAAAACGGGACTAGGACGCAATGAGCAGTTCTTC.